This T cell receptor (beta chain) derives from a study of control samples from healthy donors and cancer patients. Germline CDR1 is LNHDA and CDR2 is SQIVND (reference sequence). There are 14 residues in the CDR3. Trimming took off 0 bases at V and 4 bases at J, with 7 bases between the two ends. This clone was seen just once. Assay used: immunoSEQ multiplex PCR; TCRdb lists only in-frame clones, some missing. The data contain some 70,000 clones, about four fifths of them seen just once; the ten biggest clones take up about 3%. This TCR was sampled from a woman aged 45-65 years with lung cancer. The material sequenced was PBMCs. The J gene is TRBJ1-5, the V gene TRBV19, with D unclear. The CDR3: CASSIDSSNQPQHF. CDR3 nucleotides: TGTGCCAGTAGTATAGACAGCTCAAATCAGCCCCAGCATTTT.